This T cell receptor (beta chain) was retrieved from a study of shared clonotypes between healthy human individuals. Overall study context: Each donor's CD4 naive and CD4 memory cells filled three plates apiece, CD8 naive two, and CD8 memory one. General observations from the study: Researchers found naive subsets generally carried larger estimated richness than memory subsets. Clonotype sharing among donors was thought likely to change with sequencing depth.

Points on this clone: The target antigen is unknown.

TCRdb's table, derived via immunoSEQ multiplex PCR, lists solely in-frame clones and lacks some. This sample has approximately 530,000 clones, with roughly 95% found just once. This CDR3 has 15 amino acids. J was trimmed by 4 bases and V by 3 bases; bases with no gene match: 4. Germline CDR1 is KGHSH and CDR2 is LQKENI. Donors were healthy HIV-negative adults without recently reported acute infections or vaccinations. The chain recombines TRBV18 with TRBJ1-3, with TRBD1 identical over 9 bases. The source of this sequence is a woman aged 30 to 39 in good health. The sequencing input was naive CD4+ T cells sorted from blood. As to subset: CD45RA+ positively selected. Here the CDR3 DNA reads TGTGCCAGCTCACCTGGACAGGGGTACGGAAACACCATATATTTT. Protein product: CASSPGQGYGNTIYF.